This T cell receptor beta chain was identified during a study of blood T cell repertoires in COVID-19. As concerns this clone: The sample holds other DNA sequences that translate to the same CDR3.

Original methodology: Quantification of nucleated cells was approximated via reference gene primer amplification. Using immunoSEQ multiplex PCR, the repertoire was profiled, and TCRdb retains in-frame clones only, with some absent. V and J calls and clone size follow that table, whereas D and trimming were derived from the DNA. The data show 70,000 or so clones, around 90% seen once. This CDR3 contains 12 residues. Germline CDR1 and CDR2: MNHEY and SVGEGT. V lost 2 bases to trimming and J lost 4 bases, with 6 bases between them. This receptor was taken from a man between 50 and 59 years old with acute or convalescent COVID-19. Sample: peripheral blood. V and J are TRBV6-2 or TRBV6-3 and TRBJ2-7, with D possibly being TRBD1 (5 bases). CDR3 DNA: TGTGCCAGCAGTTACGCAGGGTACGAGCAGTACGTC. It specifies CASSYAGYEQYV.